This T cell receptor beta chain originates from a study of regulatory T cells in long-lasting Graves disease (dated by TCRdb to 2020 to 2022). Turning to the overall study: Patients with newly diagnosed Graves' disease had been on antithyroid drugs for under 3 months. Persistent Graves' disease patients were compared with newly diagnosed Graves' disease patients by peripheral blood TCR sequencing and RNA sequencing. The study was registered as a clinical trial and conducted in China. A total of 33 samples underwent TCR sequencing, from about 13 patients with persistent Graves' disease and 20 patients with newly diagnosed Graves' disease. Here is what the overall study found, with its caveats: The small sample size was acknowledged by the authors as a limitation that may reduce accuracy. Sequencing and analysis were limited to the TCR beta chain. Peripheral blood alone was examined, since thyroid tissue, which constituted the primary lesion, could not be accessed. TRBV28, TRBJ1-2 and TRBJ2-5 were preferentially used in persistent disease, while TRBV20-1 and TRBJ2-1 were favored in newly diagnosed disease. More public clonotypes were shared among persistent patients (over 2,500) than among newly diagnosed patients (966). Compared with newly diagnosed patients, persistent Graves' disease patients had lower TCR Shannon entropy and fewer highly expanded clones, which suggests clonal expansion.

This clonotype was found a few times. This receptor's antigen is unknown. No much larger clone is present one base from it, and per-base qualities are unavailable. Cut back by 4 bases and 1 base, the V and J ends lie 20 bases apart. Including cysteine and phenylalanine, the CDR3 has 18 amino acids. The entry retains the CDR3 DNA only, 54 bases that are in frame from base 1. Sequences KGHSH (CDR1) and LQKENI (CDR2) are obtained from the germline V gene. Read against the paper, the sample's time point label means: newly diagnosed GD, antithyroid drugs for less than 3 months. RNA was extracted from PBMCs in TRIzol for both TCR sequencing and RNA sequencing. The diagnosis of Graves' disease followed American Thyroid Association guidelines. The patients came from an endocrinology department in Xi'an, China. Each patient gave 7 to 9.5 milliliters of peripheral blood, collected in an EDTA anticoagulant tube. PBMCs were isolated by Ficoll Paque Plus density gradient separation without further T cell sorting. An Agilent 2100 Bioanalyzer and agarose gel were used to check RNA quality, and a NanoDrop 2000 was used to measure RNA concentration.

The library was made by multiplex PCR. The sample was run on an Illumina HiSeq 4000. To build TCR beta libraries, CDR3 regions were amplified by Arm-PCR using iRepertoire HTBI primers. Gel purification was performed on PCR products prior to sequencing. In the source study's methods: A total of fewer than 80 TRBV and 14 TRBJ segments were identified across samples and were used for gene usage analysis of CDR3 amino acid clonotypes. Filtered high-quality paired reads were merged into contigs using COPE and FqMerger. BLAST was used to align contigs to IMGT TRBV, TRBD and TRBJ reference genes, with CDR3 defined following IMGT. Any clonotype with a frequency above 0.1% was counted as a highly expanded clone. Shannon entropy was used to measure repertoire diversity, and the Gini coefficient was used to measure V-J evenness. A clonotype was considered public if more than one individual shared it. TCRdb reprocessed the public reads (quality trimming at Q25 with fastp, clone calling with MiXCR) and kept in-frame beta chains. Rows matching on CDR3 protein sequence are summarized as one entry with the most common DNA and genes. In this record, the V and J calls reflect TCRdb's handling and not the investigators' own analysis. For this sample the table gives a few hundred thousand distinct CDR3 sequences, of which approximately 16% were detected only once. About 25% of the sample rests with the top ten.

This sample was shared with a second study, whose subject was T cells in Graves' hyperthyroidism and ophthalmopathy. The second paper states: Stable Graves' hyperthyroidism was defined as the absence of progression to ophthalmopathy over 18 months of follow-up. Hyperthyroidism patients were newly diagnosed, had a disease duration of under 2 months, and were aged 18 to 65 years. Exclusion was applied to patients with uncontrolled infections, other autoimmune diseases, pregnancy or lactation. Clinical symptoms, serum thyroxine and TRAb, thyroid ultrasound, and orbital computed tomography formed the basis for the diagnoses. For the first round of RT-PCR on the TCR CDR3, the HTBI primer set was used together with the Qiagen OneStep RT-PCR kit. Most expanded thyroid clonotypes (frequency above 0.001) were also detected in blood, a finding suggesting that blood repertoires may reflect thyroid immune responses. Ophthalmopathy was separated from stable hyperthyroidism by a 13 V-J signature model, with 85% to 90% sensitivity and about 81% specificity obtained in cross-validation and 80%/75% obtained in testing. During validation, the model predicted progression to ophthalmopathy a median of about 6.5 months ahead of onset, with around 71% sensitivity and 72% to 80% specificity. To identify distinguishing TCR V-J signatures, a discovery cohort of 95 to 100 patients was used, comprising approximately 40 with Graves' ophthalmopathy and some 57 with stable Graves' hyperthyroidism. Whether ophthalmopathy could be predicted prospectively was tested in an independent validation cohort made up of under 20 hyperthyroidism patients plus 17 patients who later progressed to ophthalmopathy. The approximately 95 discovery patients were divided at random into training and test sets in a 7:3 ratio. The study also compared thyroid tissue and blood T-cell repertoires from several Graves' hyperthyroidism patients. Following sampling, methimazole starting at 30 mg daily was given to hyperthyroidism patients, and high-dose intravenous methylprednisolone was given to ophthalmopathy patients. The libraries were constructed in a second round of multiplex PCR and then size-selected and purified. The libraries were sequenced on an Illumina HiSeq2000 using paired-end 100 bp reads. Raw data were processed with SOAPnuke, discarding reads with adapters, uncalled bases, mean Phred below 15, or no exact constant-primer or identifier match. High-quality paired reads were merged with COPE v1.2.5, and unique nucleotide sequences were defined as clonotypes. MiTCR v1.1 was used to align clonotypes to the IMGT TRBV, TRBD and TRBJ reference segments. Only V-J combinations with frequency above 0.0001, covering roughly 99% of repertoires, were analysed. A TCS score was defined as the ratio between F50 (clonal expansion) and ExV (chaos), using BLOSUM62-based TCRdist between CDR3 peptides within each V-J. Welch's t-statistics and random forest reduced fewer than 550 V-J features to 13, which were used in a naive Bayes classifier (R e1071). No statistical method was used to set the sample size in advance, and investigators knew the group allocation. The paper reports TCR Vbeta CDR3 sequencing of some 140 peripheral blood samples: some 41 ophthalmopathy, under 80 hyperthyroidism and approximately 17 progressor patients.

Sequenced here: peripheral blood mononuclear cells (PBMCs), sampled at new diagnosis, from a patient treated with antithyroid drugs. The TCR originated in a woman between 18 and 29 years old with Graves disease. Donor details come from another sample of the same person, matched by shared clones. The chain links TRBV18 with TRBJ2-1, with the D gene call left open. The nucleotides read TGTGCCAGCTCACGTCTGTTTGAGCGTTCGGGTTCCTACAATGAGCAGTTCTTC. Translated, it gives CASSRLFERSGSYNEQFF.